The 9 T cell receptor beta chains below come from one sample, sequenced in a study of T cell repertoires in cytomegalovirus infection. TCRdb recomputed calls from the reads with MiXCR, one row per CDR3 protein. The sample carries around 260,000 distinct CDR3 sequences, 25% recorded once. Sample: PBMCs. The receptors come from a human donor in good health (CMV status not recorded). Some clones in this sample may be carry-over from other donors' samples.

In nucleotides, the CDR3 is TGTGCCAGCAGGGGGGGACTAGCGAGACACAATGAGCAGTTCTTC. Its protein is CASRGGLARHNEQFF. The chain joins TRBV27 to TRBJ2-1; 10 bases are shared with TRBD2. Germline loops: CDR1 MNHEY, CDR2 SMNVEV (reference sequence). The CDR3 totals 15 residues. V trimming: 6 bases; J trimming: 5 bases; junction bases outside the gene matches: 7.

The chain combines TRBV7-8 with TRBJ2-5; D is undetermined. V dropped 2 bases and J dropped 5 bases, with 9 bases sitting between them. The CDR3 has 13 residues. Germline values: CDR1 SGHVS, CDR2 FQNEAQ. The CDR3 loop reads CASSLSRFETQYF. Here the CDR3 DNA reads TGTGCCAGCAGCTTATCCAGATTTGAGACCCAGTACTTC. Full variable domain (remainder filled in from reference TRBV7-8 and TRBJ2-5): GAGVSQSPRYKVAKRGQDVALRCDPISGHVSLFWYQQALGQGPEFLTYFQNEAQLDKSGLPSDRFFAERPEGSVSTLKIQRTQQEDSAVYLCASSLSRFETQYFGPGTRLLVL.

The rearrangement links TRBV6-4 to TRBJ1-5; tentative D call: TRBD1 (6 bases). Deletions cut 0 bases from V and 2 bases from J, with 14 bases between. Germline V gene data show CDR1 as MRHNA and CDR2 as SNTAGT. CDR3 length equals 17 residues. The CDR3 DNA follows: TGTGCCAGCAGTGACTCAAGGGGGGCGCGTGGCAATCAGCCCCAGCATTTT. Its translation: CASSDSRGARGNQPQHF.

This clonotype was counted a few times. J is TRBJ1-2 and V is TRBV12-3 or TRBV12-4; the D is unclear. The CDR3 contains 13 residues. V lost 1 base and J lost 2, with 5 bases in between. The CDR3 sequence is CASSLEGNYGYTF. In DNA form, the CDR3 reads TGTGCCAGCAGTTTAGAAGGGAACTATGGCTACACCTTC.

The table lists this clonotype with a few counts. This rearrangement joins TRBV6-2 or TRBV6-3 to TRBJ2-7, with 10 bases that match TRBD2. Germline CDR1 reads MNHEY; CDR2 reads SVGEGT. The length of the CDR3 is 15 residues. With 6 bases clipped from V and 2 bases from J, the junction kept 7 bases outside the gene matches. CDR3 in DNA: TGTGCCAGCAGATGGACTAGCGGACTAACCTACGAGCAGTACTTC. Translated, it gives CASRWTSGLTYEQYF.

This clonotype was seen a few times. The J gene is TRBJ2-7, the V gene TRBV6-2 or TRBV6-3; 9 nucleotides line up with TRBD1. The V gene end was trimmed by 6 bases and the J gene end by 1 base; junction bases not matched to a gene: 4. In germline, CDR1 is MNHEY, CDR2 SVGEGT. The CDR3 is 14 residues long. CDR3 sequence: CASRGQGASYEQYF. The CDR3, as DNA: TGTGCCAGCAGGGGACAGGGCGCTTCCTACGAGCAGTACTTC.

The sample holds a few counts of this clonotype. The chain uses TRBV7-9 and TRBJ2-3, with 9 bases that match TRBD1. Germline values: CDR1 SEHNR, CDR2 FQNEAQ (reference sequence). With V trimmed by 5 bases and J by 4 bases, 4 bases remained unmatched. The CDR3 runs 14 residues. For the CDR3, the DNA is TGTGCCAGCAGCGGGGACAGGGCCGCAGATACGCAGTATTTT. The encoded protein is CASSGDRAADTQYF.

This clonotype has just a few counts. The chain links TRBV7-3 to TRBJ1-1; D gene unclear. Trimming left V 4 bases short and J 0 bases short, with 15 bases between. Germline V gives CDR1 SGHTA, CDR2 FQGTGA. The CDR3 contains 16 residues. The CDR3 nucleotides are TGTGCCAGCAGCTCGCTGGGGTGGTCCATGAACACTGAAGCTTTCTTT. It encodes CASSSLGWSMNTEAFF.

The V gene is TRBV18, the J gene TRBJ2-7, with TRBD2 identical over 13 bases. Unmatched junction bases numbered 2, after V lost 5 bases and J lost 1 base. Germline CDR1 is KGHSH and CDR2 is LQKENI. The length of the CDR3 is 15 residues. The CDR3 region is CASSELAGGSYEQYF. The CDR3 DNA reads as TGTGCCAGCTCAGAACTAGCGGGAGGGTCCTACGAGCAGTACTTC.